These T cell receptor beta chains were read from a single sample in a study of T cell clones after liver transplantation. The data were produced by immunoSEQ multiplex PCR, yet TCRdb's version contains in-frame clones alone and is incomplete. The data hold under 60,000 clones, with 60% to 80% observed a single time. Sequenced here: CD4+ T cells from blood, sampled at the 22-month timepoint. The source of these receptors is a human patient who received a liver transplant. Some T cells may be provided by the graft donor. Both conserved end residues are part of each CDR3. The D gene is left open where the match is weak. Clone size is not always given. Where it is, it says once, few, many or a class for expanded clones.

j_gene: TRBJ1-6; d_gene: .; v_gene: TRBV28; abundance: .; CDR3nt: TGTGCCAGCAGTTTAGGACAGAATAATTCACCCCTCCACTTT; CDR3aa: CASSLGQNNSPLHF
j_gene: TRBJ1-5; d_gene: .; v_gene: TRBV21-1; abundance: .; CDR3nt: TGTGCCAGCAGCAATGTCGCCGGGACAGGGGGCAGCAATCAGCCCCAGCATTTT; CDR3aa: CASSNVAGTGGSNQPQHF
j_gene: TRBJ1-5; d_gene: TRBD1; v_gene: TRBV7-3; abundance: .; CDR3nt: TGTGCCAGCAGCTCGGTGGACAGGGTTGGCAATCAGCCCCAGCATTTT; CDR3aa: CASSSVDRVGNQPQHF
j_gene: TRBJ1-3; d_gene: .; v_gene: TRBV5-4; abundance: few; CDR3nt: TGTGCCAGCAGCTTGAGTAAGGGAAACACCATATATTTT; CDR3aa: CASSLSKGNTIYF
j_gene: TRBJ2-7; d_gene: TRBD1; v_gene: TRBV7-3; abundance: .; CDR3nt: TGTGCCAGCGCCCCGGACAGGGCTAACGAGCAGTACTTC; CDR3aa: CASAPDRANEQYF
j_gene: TRBJ2-6; d_gene: .; v_gene: TRBV7-9; abundance: .; CDR3nt: TGTGCCAGCAGCGTGGCTCGGGACACTTCCCACTCTGGGGCCAACGTCCTGACTTTC; CDR3aa: CASSVARDTSHSGANVLTF
j_gene: TRBJ2-7; d_gene: TRBD1; v_gene: TRBV18; abundance: few; CDR3nt: TGTGCCAGCTCACCCAGTACAGGGGACGAGCAGTACTTC; CDR3aa: CASSPSTGDEQYF
j_gene: TRBJ1-6; d_gene: .; v_gene: TRBV15; abundance: .; CDR3nt: TGTGCCACCAGCAGAGAGAGGAGCTCCTATAATTCACCCCTCCACTTT; CDR3aa: CATSRERSSYNSPLHF
j_gene: TRBJ1-4; d_gene: .; v_gene: TRBV29-1; abundance: .; CDR3nt: TGCAGCGTTGAATTCGGGGAGAATGAAAAACTGTTTTTT; CDR3aa: CSVEFGENEKLFF
j_gene: TRBJ2-5; d_gene: TRBD1; v_gene: TRBV6-6; abundance: .; CDR3nt: TGTGCCAGCAGTCCCCCACGACAGGGATGGGAGACCCAGTACTTC; CDR3aa: CASSPPRQGWETQYF
j_gene: TRBJ1-2; d_gene: .; v_gene: TRBV30; abundance: few; CDR3nt: TGTGCCTGGAGTCCTGGAGGGGGCTACACCTTC; CDR3aa: CAWSPGGGYTF
j_gene: TRBJ1-2; d_gene: .; v_gene: TRBV28; abundance: few; CDR3nt: TGTGCCAGCAGTTTTCCAGGGTGGGTTGGCTACACCTTC; CDR3aa: CASSFPGWVGYTF
j_gene: TRBJ2-7; d_gene: TRBD1; v_gene: TRBV6-5; abundance: .; CDR3nt: TGTGCCAGCACCAGGGACAGGGGGCGTTCCGAGCAGTACTTC; CDR3aa: CASTRDRGRSEQYF
j_gene: TRBJ2-1; d_gene: .; v_gene: TRBV6-6; abundance: few; CDR3nt: TGTGCCAGCAGTTACAGGCAGGGCTACAATGAGCAGTTCTTC; CDR3aa: CASSYRQGYNEQFF
j_gene: TRBJ2-1; d_gene: .; v_gene: TRBV10-1; abundance: .; CDR3nt: TGCGCCAGCAGTGAGAACGGGCAATACAATGAGCAGTTCTTC; CDR3aa: CASSENGQYNEQFF
j_gene: TRBJ1-3; d_gene: TRBD1; v_gene: TRBV28; abundance: .; CDR3nt: TGTGCCAGCAGTCCGGGGACAGCTGGAAACACCATATATTTT; CDR3aa: CASSPGTAGNTIYF
j_gene: TRBJ2-2; d_gene: .; v_gene: TRBV5-5; abundance: .; CDR3nt: TGTGCCAGCAGCGCCCGGGACACTAACACCGGGGAGCTGTTTTTT; CDR3aa: CASSARDTNTGELFF
j_gene: TRBJ2-2; d_gene: .; v_gene: TRBV18; abundance: .; CDR3nt: TGTGCCAGCTCACCACCTACGGGGGTGGACACCGGGGAGCTGTTTTTT; CDR3aa: CASSPPTGVDTGELFF
j_gene: TRBJ2-5; d_gene: .; v_gene: TRBV11-2; abundance: .; CDR3nt: TGTGCCAGCAGCTTAGAAGGCAGGTACCAAGAGACACAGTACTTC; CDR3aa: CASSLEGRYQETQYF
j_gene: TRBJ1-2; d_gene: TRBD1; v_gene: TRBV2; abundance: few; CDR3nt: TGTGCCAGCAGCCAAAGACAGGGAGGCTACACCTTC; CDR3aa: CASSQRQGGYTF
j_gene: TRBJ2-1; d_gene: .; v_gene: TRBV7-3; abundance: once; CDR3nt: TGTGCCAGCAGCCCCCCGGGGGTAGTCTACAATGAGCAGTTCTTC; CDR3aa: CASSPPGVVYNEQFF
j_gene: TRBJ1-2; d_gene: .; v_gene: TRBV10-2; abundance: once; CDR3nt: TGCGCCAGCAGCGCAAACTCCCAGGGGCATGGCTACACCTTC; CDR3aa: CASSANSQGHGYTF
j_gene: TRBJ2-1; d_gene: TRBD1; v_gene: TRBV6-1; abundance: .; CDR3nt: TGTGCCAGCAGGTTACAGGGGGCGACTTACAATGAGCAGTTCTTC; CDR3aa: CASRLQGATYNEQFF
j_gene: TRBJ2-1; d_gene: .; v_gene: TRBV30; abundance: .; CDR3nt: TGTGCCTGGAGTGTACCCCCAGCGGCGACCTACAATGAGCAGTTCTTC; CDR3aa: CAWSVPPAATYNEQFF
j_gene: TRBJ1-6; d_gene: .; v_gene: TRBV6-1; abundance: few; CDR3nt: TGTGCCAGCAGTGAAAATTCACCCCTCCACTTT; CDR3aa: CASSENSPLHF
j_gene: TRBJ1-3; d_gene: .; v_gene: TRBV7-2; abundance: .; CDR3nt: TGTGCCAGCAGCCCCCAGGCGGCAGCTGGAAACACCATATATTTT; CDR3aa: CASSPQAAAGNTIYF
j_gene: TRBJ1-4; d_gene: .; v_gene: TRBV21-1; abundance: .; CDR3nt: TGTGCCAGCAGACTAAAGATAGGCTACAAGGTGCATAATGAAAAACTGTTTTTT; CDR3aa: CASRLKIGYKVHNEKLFF
j_gene: TRBJ2-3; d_gene: .; v_gene: TRBV18; abundance: .; CDR3nt: TGTGCCAGCTCACCAGGGAGGCCAAGCACAGATACGCAGTATTTT; CDR3aa: CASSPGRPSTDTQYF
j_gene: TRBJ2-5; d_gene: .; v_gene: TRBV7-2; abundance: once; CDR3nt: TGTGCCAGCAGCAACAGGGCGAGTCAGGAGACCCAGTACTTC; CDR3aa: CASSNRASQETQYF
j_gene: TRBJ2-7; d_gene: .; v_gene: TRBV5-4; abundance: .; CDR3nt: TGTGCCAGCAGCTTGGACCCCTGGGACGAGCAGTACTTC; CDR3aa: CASSLDPWDEQYF
j_gene: TRBJ1-5; d_gene: .; v_gene: TRBV11-1; abundance: .; CDR3nt: TGTGCCAGCAGCTTAGGATCCGGGGACCAGCCCCAGCATTTT; CDR3aa: CASSLGSGDQPQHF
j_gene: TRBJ2-1; d_gene: TRBD1; v_gene: TRBV6-5; abundance: .; CDR3nt: TGTGCCAGCAGTCCCCCCGGGACAGGGAGGAATGAGCAGTTCTTC; CDR3aa: CASSPPGTGRNEQFF
j_gene: TRBJ2-2; d_gene: TRBD1; v_gene: TRBV7-3; abundance: few; CDR3nt: TGTGCCAGCAGCCCAATGGGGACAGGGCGGGCCGGGGAGCTGTTTTTT; CDR3aa: CASSPMGTGRAGELFF
j_gene: TRBJ2-3; d_gene: TRBD2; v_gene: TRBV7-8; abundance: .; CDR3nt: TGTGCCAGCAGCTCCTCGCCCAGCGGGAGGGACACAGATACGCAGTATTTT; CDR3aa: CASSSSPSGRDTDTQYF
j_gene: TRBJ1-2; d_gene: .; v_gene: TRBV28; abundance: .; CDR3nt: TGTGCCAGCAGTTTTGCGCTCCCAGCTAACTATGGCTACACCTTC; CDR3aa: CASSFALPANYGYTF
j_gene: TRBJ2-7; d_gene: .; v_gene: TRBV28; abundance: .; CDR3nt: TGTGCCAGCAGTGGAATATGGGAGCAGTACTTC; CDR3aa: CASSGIWEQYF
j_gene: TRBJ2-5; d_gene: .; v_gene: TRBV5-6; abundance: .; CDR3nt: TGTGCCAGCAGCCTGGGCACTCTTCAAGAGACCCAGTACTTC; CDR3aa: CASSLGTLQETQYF
j_gene: TRBJ2-3; d_gene: TRBD2; v_gene: TRBV28; abundance: .; CDR3nt: TGTGCCAGCAGTGCCGGACTAGCGGGGCCAGATACGCAGTATTTT; CDR3aa: CASSAGLAGPDTQYF
j_gene: TRBJ1-5; d_gene: .; v_gene: TRBV7-2; abundance: few; CDR3nt: TGTGCCAGCAGCTTACGACTCCTTAATCAGCCCCAGCATTTT; CDR3aa: CASSLRLLNQPQHF
j_gene: TRBJ1-2; d_gene: .; v_gene: TRBV7-2; abundance: many; CDR3nt: TGTGCCAGCACCCCCGGGTTCGGGGTCAGTGGAGGCTACACCTTC; CDR3aa: CASTPGFGVSGGYTF
j_gene: TRBJ1-3; d_gene: TRBD1; v_gene: TRBV5-6; abundance: .; CDR3nt: TGTGCCAGCAGCTACTCAGCCGGGACAGGGATTGGAAACACCATATATTTT; CDR3aa: CASSYSAGTGIGNTIYF
j_gene: TRBJ1-3; d_gene: .; v_gene: TRBV19; abundance: .; CDR3nt: TGTGCCAGTAGTATAGAGAGGTACTTCTCTGGAAACACCATATATTTT; CDR3aa: CASSIERYFSGNTIYF
j_gene: TRBJ1-5; d_gene: .; v_gene: TRBV6-1; abundance: few; CDR3nt: TGTGCCAGCAGTGCTGGGGGGGACGGCTTCAATCAGCCCCAGCATTTT; CDR3aa: CASSAGGDGFNQPQHF
j_gene: TRBJ1-5; d_gene: TRBD1; v_gene: TRBV29-1; abundance: .; CDR3nt: TGCAGCGTGTTGGGACAGGGGATAGGGCAGCCCCAGCATTTT; CDR3aa: CSVLGQGIGQPQHF
j_gene: TRBJ2-3; d_gene: TRBD2; v_gene: TRBV7-9; abundance: .; CDR3nt: TGTGCCAGCAGCCCTGCGCGGGGGGCCGTAGATACGCAGTATTTT; CDR3aa: CASSPARGAVDTQYF
j_gene: TRBJ1-2; d_gene: .; v_gene: TRBV7-9; abundance: few; CDR3nt: TGTGCCAGCAGCTCCGGGCGAATACATAACTATGGCTACACCTTC; CDR3aa: CASSSGRIHNYGYTF
j_gene: TRBJ2-3; d_gene: .; v_gene: TRBV18; abundance: .; CDR3nt: TGTGCCAGCTCGAGCAGCAGCACAGATACGCAGTATTTT; CDR3aa: CASSSSSTDTQYF
j_gene: TRBJ2-2; d_gene: .; v_gene: TRBV2; abundance: .; CDR3nt: TGTGCCAGCACCATTGGGGAGATCACCGGGGAGCTGTTTTTT; CDR3aa: CASTIGEITGELFF